One and the same sample provided the 12 T cell receptor beta chains below, sequenced in a study of T-cell reconstitution after alpha-beta-depleted transplantation in children. Unique molecular identifiers featured in how the TCRbeta library was prepared. TCRdb reprocessed the PCR reads with MiXCR, giving one entry per CDR3 protein. The sample has over 300,000 distinct CDR3 sequences, about a tenth seen once. Sequencing used PBMCs from the stem cell graft donor, obtained from the stem cell graft. The receptors originated from a human donor who donated a stem cell graft to a child with acute lymphoblastic leukemia.

The V gene is TRBV10-3, the J gene TRBJ1-1; 7 nucleotides line up with TRBD1. Germline V gene data show CDR1 as ENHRY and CDR2 as SYGVKD. Unmatched junction bases numbered 3, after V lost 9 bases and J lost 2 bases. The CDR3 has 12 residues. The CDR3 bases are TGTGCCATTGGGACAGATAACACTGAAGCTTTCTTT. This translates into CAIGTDNTEAFF.

This chain joins TRBV5-6 and TRBJ1-2, with D uncertain. Germline lookup yields CDR1 SGHDT and CDR2 YYEEEE. There are 12 residues in the CDR3. The germline V and J ends were trimmed by 2 bases and 8 bases, with 10 bases remaining between them. CDR3 region: CASSFDVRGYTF. CDR3 sequence (DNA): TGTGCCAGCAGCTTCGATGTTAGAGGCTACACCTTC.

This clonotype appeared a few times. The chain employs TRBV9 and TRBJ2-7; the match to TRBD2 covers 8 bases. Germline CDR1 SGDLS, CDR2 YYNGEE. The CDR3 totals 14 residues. Trimming removed 3 bases from V and 0 bases from J; junction bases left unmatched: 2. In DNA, the CDR3 is TGTGCCAGCAGCGCAGGGACTAGCTCCTACGAGCAGTACTTC. Its protein is CASSAGTSSYEQYF.

This clonotype was found many times. The chain carries TRBV28 and TRBJ2-3; TRBD2 matches at 10 bases. The V and J ends lost 6 bases and 6 bases, in that order; junction bases with no gene match: 9. Germline assignment: CDR1 MDHEN and CDR2 SYDVKM. This CDR3 is 15 amino acids long. The CDR3 nucleotides read TGTGCCAGCAGGTACCCAGCGGGAGGGGTGGATACGCAGTATTTT. Translation gives CASRYPAGGVDTQYF.

The chain combines TRBV15 with TRBJ1-1, with 9 bases identical to TRBD1. The CDR3 runs to 15 residues. The junction had 2 bases not matched to a gene; V was cut back by 3 bases and J by 0 bases. The germline V gene has CDR1 LNHNV and CDR2 YYDKDF (reference sequence). The DNA for the CDR3 is TGTGCCACCAGCAGTTGGACAGGGGTGAACACTGAAGCTTTCTTT. Translation gives CATSSWTGVNTEAFF. Based on the CDR3 plus reference TRBV15 and TRBJ1-1, the full variable domain is DAMVIQNPRYQVTQFGKPVTLSCSQTLNHNVMYWYQQKSSQAPKLLFHYYDKDFNNEADTPDNFQSRRPNTSFCFLDIRSPGLGDTAMYLCATSSWTGVNTEAFFGQGTRLTVV.

This clonotype appeared a few times. The chain combines TRBV4-3 with TRBJ2-1, with 9 bases that match TRBD2. This CDR3 is 16 amino acids long. Per germline, CDR1 LGHNA and CDR2 YSLEER. J lost 6 bases, V lost 4 bases, and 10 bases had no gene match. In DNA, the CDR3 is TGCGCCAGCAGCCGATTAATAGCGGGAGCGGGCAATGAGCAGTTCTTC. Protein sequence: CASSRLIAGAGNEQFF.

The table lists this clonotype with a few counts. This chain connects TRBV4-1 to TRBJ1-5; D is perhaps TRBD1 (5 bases). The CDR3 loop spans 16 amino acids. Trimming removed 1 base at V and 6 bases at J, with 16 bases between. Germline assignment: CDR1 MGHRA and CDR2 YSYEKL. The CDR3, as DNA: TGCGCCAGCAGCCAAGCCTTGGTGGGGGGGTCTCAGCCCCAGCATTTT. This translates into CASSQALVGGSQPQHF.

This clonotype was observed a few times. The CDR3 loop reads CASSFSSSYNEQFF. CDR3 sequence (DNA): TGTGCCAGCAGCTTTTCGAGCTCCTACAATGAGCAGTTCTTC. The chain combines TRBV7-2 with TRBJ2-1; D is uncertain. Germline V lookup: CDR1 SGHTA, CDR2 FQGNSA. The CDR3 has 14 residues. The V and J ends lost 3 bases and 0 bases respectively, with 6 bases between them.

The chain carries TRBV4-1 and TRBJ2-6; 12 nucleotides agree with TRBD2. This CDR3 has 23 amino acids. Germline assignment: CDR1 MGHRA and CDR2 YSYEKL. Germline trimming cut 0 bases from V and 0 bases from J; bases unmatched to any gene: 15. The CDR3 spells CASSQDRASGRAVWISGANVLTF. Written as DNA, the CDR3 is TGCGCCAGCAGCCAAGATAGGGCTAGCGGGAGGGCCGTTTGGATCTCTGGGGCCAACGTCCTGACTTTC.

The V call is TRBV20-1, the J call TRBJ2-1, with 8 bases fitting TRBD2. From germline, CDR1 is DFQATT and CDR2 SNEGSKA (reference sequence). This CDR3 region has 15 residues. Trimming removed 0 bases from V and 2 bases from J; junction bases left unmatched: 3. For the CDR3, the DNA is TGCAGTGCTAGAGAGGCGGGAGGACCCTACAATGAGCAGTTCTTC. This codes for CSAREAGGPYNEQFF.

This clonotype was observed at least ten times. This rearrangement joins TRBV28 to TRBJ2-3; maybe TRBD2 (6 bases). The CDR3 is made up of 16 amino acids. Germline V CDR1 and CDR2: MDHEN, SYDVKM. V was cut by 0 bases and J by 1 base, with 11 bases left in between. CDR3 bases: TGTGCCAGCAGTTTATGGGCATCGGGGGGCACAGATACGCAGTATTTT. It is translated as CASSLWASGGTDTQYF.

This clonotype was observed a handful of times. The V gene is TRBV12-3 or TRBV12-4, the J gene TRBJ2-1; 15 nucleotides line up with TRBD2. The CDR3 is 16 amino acids. The trim removed 6 bases at V and 9 bases at J, leaving 9 bases unmatched. The CDR3 DNA reads as TGTGCCAGCAGCTCCCCGGGACTAGCGGGAGGAGGTGAGCAGTTCTTC. As protein: CASSSPGLAGGGEQFF.